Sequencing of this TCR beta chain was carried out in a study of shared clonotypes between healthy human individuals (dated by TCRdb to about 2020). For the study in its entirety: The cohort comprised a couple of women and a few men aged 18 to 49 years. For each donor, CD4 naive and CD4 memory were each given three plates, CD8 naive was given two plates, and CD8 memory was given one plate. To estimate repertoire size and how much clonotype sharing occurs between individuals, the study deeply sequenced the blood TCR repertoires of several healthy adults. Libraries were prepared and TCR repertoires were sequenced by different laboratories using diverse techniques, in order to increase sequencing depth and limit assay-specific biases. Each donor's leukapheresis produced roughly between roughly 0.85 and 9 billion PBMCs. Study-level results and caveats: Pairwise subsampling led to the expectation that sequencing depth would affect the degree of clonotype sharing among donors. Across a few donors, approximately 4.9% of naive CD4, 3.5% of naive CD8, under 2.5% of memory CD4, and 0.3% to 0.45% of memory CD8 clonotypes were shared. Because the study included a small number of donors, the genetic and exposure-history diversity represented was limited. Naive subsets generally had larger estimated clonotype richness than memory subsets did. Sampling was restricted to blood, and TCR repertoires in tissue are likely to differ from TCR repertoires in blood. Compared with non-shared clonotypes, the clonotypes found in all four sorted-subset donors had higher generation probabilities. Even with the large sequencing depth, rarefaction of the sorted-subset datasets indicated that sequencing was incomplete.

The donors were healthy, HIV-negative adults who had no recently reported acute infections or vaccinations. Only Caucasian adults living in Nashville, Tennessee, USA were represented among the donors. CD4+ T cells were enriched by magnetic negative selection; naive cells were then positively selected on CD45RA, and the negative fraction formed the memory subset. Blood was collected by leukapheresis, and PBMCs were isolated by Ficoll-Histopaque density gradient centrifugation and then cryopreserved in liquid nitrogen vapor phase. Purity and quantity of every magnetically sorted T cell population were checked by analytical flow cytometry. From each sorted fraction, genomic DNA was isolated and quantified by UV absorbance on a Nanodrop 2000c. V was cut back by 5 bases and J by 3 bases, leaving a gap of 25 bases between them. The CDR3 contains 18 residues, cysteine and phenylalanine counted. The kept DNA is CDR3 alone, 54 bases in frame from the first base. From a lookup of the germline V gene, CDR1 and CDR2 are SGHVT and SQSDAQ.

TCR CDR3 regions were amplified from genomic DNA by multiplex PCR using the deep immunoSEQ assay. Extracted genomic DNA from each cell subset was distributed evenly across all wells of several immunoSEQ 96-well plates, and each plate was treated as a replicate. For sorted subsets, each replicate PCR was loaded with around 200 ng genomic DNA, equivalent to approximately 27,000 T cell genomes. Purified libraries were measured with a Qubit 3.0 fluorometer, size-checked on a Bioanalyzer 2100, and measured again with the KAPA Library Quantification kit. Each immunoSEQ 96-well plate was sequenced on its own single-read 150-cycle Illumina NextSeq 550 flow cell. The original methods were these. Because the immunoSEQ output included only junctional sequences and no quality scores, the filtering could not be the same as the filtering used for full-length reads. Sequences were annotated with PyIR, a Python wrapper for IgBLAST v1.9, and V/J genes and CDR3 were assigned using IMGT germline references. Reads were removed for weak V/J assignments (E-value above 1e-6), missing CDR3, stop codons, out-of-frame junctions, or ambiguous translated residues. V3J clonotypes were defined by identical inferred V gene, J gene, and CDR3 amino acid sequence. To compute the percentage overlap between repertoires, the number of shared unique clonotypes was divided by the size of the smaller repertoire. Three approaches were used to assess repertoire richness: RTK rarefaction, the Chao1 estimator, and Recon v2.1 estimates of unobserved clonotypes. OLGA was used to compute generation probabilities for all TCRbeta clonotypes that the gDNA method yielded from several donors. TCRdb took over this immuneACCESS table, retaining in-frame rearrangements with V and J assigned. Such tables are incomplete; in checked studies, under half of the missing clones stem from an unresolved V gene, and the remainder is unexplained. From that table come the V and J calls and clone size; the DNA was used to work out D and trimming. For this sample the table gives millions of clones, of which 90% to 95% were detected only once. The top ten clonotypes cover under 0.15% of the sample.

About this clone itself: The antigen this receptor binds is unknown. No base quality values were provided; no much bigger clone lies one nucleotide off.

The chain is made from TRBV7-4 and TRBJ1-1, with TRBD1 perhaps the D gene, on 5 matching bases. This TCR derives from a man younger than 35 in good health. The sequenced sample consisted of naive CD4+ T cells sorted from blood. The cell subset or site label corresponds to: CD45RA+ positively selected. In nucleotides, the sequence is TGTGCCAGCAGCCCGGGTATGGACCTCGGCAGGGTGGACACTGAAGCTTTCTTT. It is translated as CASSPGMDLGRVDTEAFF. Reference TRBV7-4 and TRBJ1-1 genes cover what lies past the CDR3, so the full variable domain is GAGVSQSPRYKVAKRGRDVALRCDSISGHVTLYWYRQTLGQGSEVLTYSQSDAQRDKSGRPSGRFSAERPERSVSTLKIQRTEQGDSAVYLCASSPGMDLGRVDTEAFFGQGTRLTVV.